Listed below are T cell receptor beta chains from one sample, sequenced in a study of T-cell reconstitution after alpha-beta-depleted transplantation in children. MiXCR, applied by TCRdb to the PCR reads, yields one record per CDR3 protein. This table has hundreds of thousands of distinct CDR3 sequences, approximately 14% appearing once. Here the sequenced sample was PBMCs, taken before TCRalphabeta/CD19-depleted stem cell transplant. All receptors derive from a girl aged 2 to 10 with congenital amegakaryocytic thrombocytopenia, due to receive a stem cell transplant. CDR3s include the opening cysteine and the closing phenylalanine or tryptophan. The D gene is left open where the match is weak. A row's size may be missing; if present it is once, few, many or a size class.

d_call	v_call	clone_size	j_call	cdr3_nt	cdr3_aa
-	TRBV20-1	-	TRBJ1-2	TGCAGTGCTAGAGTTGTCGAGGGGGGACGCTATGGCTACACCTTC	CSARVVEGGRYGYTF
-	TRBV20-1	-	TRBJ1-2	TGCAGTGCTCCCACGGGGGGTCGTGGCTACACCTTC	CSAPTGGRGYTF
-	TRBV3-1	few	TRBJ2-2	TGTGCCAGCAGCCAAGTAGGGATAGGCAGAGACACCGGGGAGCTGTTTTTT	CASSQVGIGRDTGELFF
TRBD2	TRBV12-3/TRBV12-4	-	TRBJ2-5	TGTGCCAGCGGGACTACGCAGACCCAGTACTTC	CASGTTQTQYF
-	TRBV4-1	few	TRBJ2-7	TGCGCCAGCAGCCAACTGGAGGGAGGAGGATATGAGCAGTACTTC	CASSQLEGGGYEQYF
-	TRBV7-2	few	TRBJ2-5	TGTGCCAGCAGCTTAGCTATAAGGGGTGGTGAGACCCAGTACTTC	CASSLAIRGGETQYF
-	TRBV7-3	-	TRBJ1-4	TGTGCCAGCAGCAAGTATGGGAGGGCAACTAATGAAAAACTGTTTTTT	CASSKYGRATNEKLFF
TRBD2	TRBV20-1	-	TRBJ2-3	TGCAGTGGAGGAGTGGGGGGGATGGGTACGCAGTATTTT	CSGGVGGMGTQYF
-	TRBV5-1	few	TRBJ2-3	TGCGCCAGCAGCTTGCTTCCCCCTAGTCTCCAGTTAGATACGCTGTATTTT	CASSLLPPSLQLDTLYF
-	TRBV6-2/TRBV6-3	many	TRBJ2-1	TGTGCCAGCAGTGACTCATATATGACAGATGCGGGTGAGCAGTTCTTC	CASSDSYMTDAGEQFF
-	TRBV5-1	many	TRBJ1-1	TGCGCCAGCAGCTTGGGCACTGAAGCTTTCTTT	CASSLGTEAFF
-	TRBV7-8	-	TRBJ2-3	TGTGCCAGCAGCTTAGCGGGAGTTCCTTCAGATACGCAGTATTTT	CASSLAGVPSDTQYF
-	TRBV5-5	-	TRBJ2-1	TGTGCCAGCAGCTTGGTTTGGTCAAATGAGCAGTTCTTC	CASSLVWSNEQFF
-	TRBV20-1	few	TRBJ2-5	TGCAGTGTTCCCCCGGGGGCCGGAGAGACCCAGTACTTC	CSVPPGAGETQYF
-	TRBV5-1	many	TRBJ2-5	TGCGCCAGCAGCACGGGTCGTCAAGAGACCCAGTACTTC	CASSTGRQETQYF